The text below deals with one T cell receptor (beta chain). This clone was seen a handful of times. The clone's antigen remains unknown. Per-base quality was not reported, and no clone a single base away is much larger than it. This sample is part of a study of CD8+ T cells in alopecia areata (dated by TCRdb to the late 2010s). Notes on the research overall: In both human patients and the C3H/HeJ mouse model, the study applied high-throughput TCRbeta sequencing to look at T cell clonal expansion in alopecia areata. On the human side, TCRbeta sequencing was run on scalp tissue and on sorted CD4+ and CD8+ peripheral blood T cells from healthy controls and from alopecia areata patients with either patchy or totalis/universalis disease. Scalp clonality was compared across normal scalp (n=4), patchy alopecia areata scalp (n=8), and alopecia totalis/universalis scalp (n=8). RNA was obtained with the PAXgene miRNA kit for fixed scalp, the miRNeasy kit for PBMCs, and the RNeasy kit for mouse skin. TCRbeta CDR3 regions were amplified by immunoSEQ multiplex PCR using 35 Vbeta forward and 13 Jbeta reverse primers.

Libraries were prepared through the immunoSEQ multiplex PCR assay. RNA was extracted from all samples and reverse transcribed into cDNA as template for TCR sequencing. First-strand cDNA was synthesized using SuperScript III with a 2:1 mix of oligo-dT and random hexamers. A synthetic immune receptor repertoire was used to measure amplification bias, and any remaining bias was corrected computationally. The paper's data handling went like this. Raw reads were preprocessed to remove errors, and CDR3 was defined by IMGT conventions from the conserved cysteine to phenylalanine. Clonality was calculated as 1 minus Shannon entropy normalized by log2 of the number of productive unique TCRs. Whether scalp clones were CD4 or CD8 was inferred by matching scalp TCRbeta sequences against CD4 and CD8 repertoires sorted from blood. TCRdb's version of the immuneACCESS table is confined to in-frame rearrangements and falls short of the full clone set. An unresolved V gene accounts for under half of the shortfall where checked; the remainder is of unknown origin. The DNA was the basis for D and trimming; V, J and clone size are from that table. The sample contains roughly 200,000 clones, roughly three fifths of them found a single time. Approximately 4.9% of the sample is held by the ten biggest clonotypes.

Findings and caveats that apply to the study as a whole: Compared with normal scalp, lesional scalp, particularly in alopecia totalis/universalis, had higher clonality and more expanded CD8+ clones, which suggests antigenic drive. TCR sequences shared between patients were less clear than in mice, possibly partly because of HLA diversity in the patient population. Scalp TCR repertoire analysis is complicated because resident alphabeta T cells in normal human skin are also sequenced, whereas mouse skin is dominated by gammadelta T cells.

The junction shows trimming of 5 bases on V and 3 bases on J, plus 17 bases between the germline ends. CDR3 length: 16 amino acids, cysteine to phenylalanine. The retained sequence is limited to the CDR3, 48 bases, with the frame set at the first base. The CDR1 and CDR2 encoded by the germline V gene (reference sequence) are SEHNR and FQNEAQ. PBMCs were isolated by density centrifugation and stained for CD3, CD4 and CD8, and CD4+ and CD8+ T cells were sorted on a FACSAria. Scalp biopsies and blood samples were obtained from unaffected controls. The clonotype originates from a human donor in good health. In this chain, TRBV7-9 is recombined with TRBJ2-4, and TRBD1 may be the D gene, going by 6 matching bases. Sequenced input: CD8+ T cells sorted from blood. The DNA sequence follows: TGTGCCAGCAGCCAAACAGGGAGTTGGGGCAAAAACATTCAGTACTTC. It is translated as CASSQTGSWGKNIQYF.